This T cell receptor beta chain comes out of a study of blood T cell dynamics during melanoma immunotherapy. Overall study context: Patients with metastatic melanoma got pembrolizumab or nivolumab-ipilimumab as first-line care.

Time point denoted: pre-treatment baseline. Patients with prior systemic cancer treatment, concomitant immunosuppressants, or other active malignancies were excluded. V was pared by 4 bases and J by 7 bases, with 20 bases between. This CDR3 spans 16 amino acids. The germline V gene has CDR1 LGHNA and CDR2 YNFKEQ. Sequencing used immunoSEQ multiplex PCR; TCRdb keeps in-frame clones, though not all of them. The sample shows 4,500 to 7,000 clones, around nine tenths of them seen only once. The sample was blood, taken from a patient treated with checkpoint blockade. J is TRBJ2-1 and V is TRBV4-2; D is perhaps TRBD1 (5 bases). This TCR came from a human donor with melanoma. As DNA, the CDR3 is TGTGCCAGCAGCCCAGCTGGGTGGGGCCTTGAAAATGAGCAGTTCTTC. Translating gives CASSPAGWGLENEQFF.